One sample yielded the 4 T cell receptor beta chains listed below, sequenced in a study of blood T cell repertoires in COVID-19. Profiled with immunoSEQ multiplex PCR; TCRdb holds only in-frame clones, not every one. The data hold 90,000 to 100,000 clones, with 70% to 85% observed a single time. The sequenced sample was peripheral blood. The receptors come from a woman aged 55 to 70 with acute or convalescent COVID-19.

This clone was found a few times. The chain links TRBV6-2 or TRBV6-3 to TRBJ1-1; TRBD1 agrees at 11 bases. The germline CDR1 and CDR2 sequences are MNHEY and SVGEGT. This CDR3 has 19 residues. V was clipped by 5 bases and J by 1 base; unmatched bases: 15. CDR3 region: CASSIPGQGGLRRNTEAFF. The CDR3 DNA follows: TGTGCCAGCAGTATCCCGGGACAGGGGGGATTGCGGCGGAACACTGAAGCTTTCTTT.

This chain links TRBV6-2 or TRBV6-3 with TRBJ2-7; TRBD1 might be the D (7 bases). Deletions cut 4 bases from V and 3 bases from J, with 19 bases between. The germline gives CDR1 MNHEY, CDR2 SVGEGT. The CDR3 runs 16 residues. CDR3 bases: TGTGCCAGCAGTTCCCCCGTGAGACAGGGAGGCTACGAGCAGTACTTC. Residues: CASSSPVRQGGYEQYF.

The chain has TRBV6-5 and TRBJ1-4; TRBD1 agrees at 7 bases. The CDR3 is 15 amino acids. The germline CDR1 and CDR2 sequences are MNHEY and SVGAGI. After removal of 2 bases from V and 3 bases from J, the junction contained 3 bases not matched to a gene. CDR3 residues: CASSYLGQPNEKLFF. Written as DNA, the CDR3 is TGTGCCAGCAGTTACCTGGGACAGCCTAATGAAAAACTGTTTTTT.

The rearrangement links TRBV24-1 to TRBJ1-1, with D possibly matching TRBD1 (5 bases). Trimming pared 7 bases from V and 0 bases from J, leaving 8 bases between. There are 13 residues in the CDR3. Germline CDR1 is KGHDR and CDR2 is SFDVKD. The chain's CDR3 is CATRKGMNTEAFF. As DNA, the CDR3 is TGTGCCACCAGAAAGGGGATGAACACTGAAGCTTTCTTT.